The rows below give T cell receptor beta chains drawn from one sample of a study of CD8+ T cells in alopecia areata. TCRdb keeps only in-frame clones here, not all; method: immunoSEQ multiplex PCR. Here the sample spans more than 200,000 clones, less than 45% being singletons. Specimen: CD4+ T cells sorted from blood, collected at approximately week 37, from a patient treated with tofacitinib. The source is a human donor with alopecia areata. Each CDR3 is given without its conserved first and last residue.

V	CDR3
TRBV2	ASRVSGGEFIGNEQF
TRBV30	AWRLSATGSSYNEQF
TRBV7-2	ASSLELGLPWEQF
TRBV6-5	ASSDYGYT
TRBV30	AFYKSGANVLT
TRBV5-1	ASSRQGAINTEAF
TRBV28	AISDRVSGYT
TRBV5-1	ASSSGQSFYEQY
TRBV6-6	ASSSRTGQNTEAF
TRBV28	ASRTTKLAISYNEQF
TRBV29-1	SVGGLAGNNEQF